Below are 26 T cell receptor beta chains sequenced from a single sample in a study of shared T cell receptors in the human thymus. The protocol was immunoSEQ multiplex PCR, while the TCRdb copy is restricted to in-frame clones and leaves out a portion. Of some 700,000 clones in the sample, more than 75% were seen once. These data were likewise used in another study, on human thymus T cells.

Sequencing used thymocytes. Receptor source: a boy in the first two years of life with a congenital heart defect.

V usage is TRBV10-3 and J usage is TRBJ2-2, with unresolved D. V lost 3 bases and J 6 bases, leaving 11 bases between the germline ends. Germline lookup yields CDR1 ENHRY and CDR2 SYGVKD. CDR3 length equals 14 residues. The CDR3 bases are TGTGCCATCAGTGATAACTACCCCCCCGGGGAGCTGTTTTTT. It translates to CAISDNYPPGELFF.

The rearrangement links TRBV27 to TRBJ2-1; 11 bases agree with TRBD2. V lost 4 bases and J lost 7; bases outside the gene matches: 6. The CDR3 has 15 residues. Per germline, CDR1 MNHEY and CDR2 SMNVEV (reference sequence). CDR3 sequence (DNA): TGTGCCAGCAGTTCCCTAGCGGGAGGAGTGAATGAGCAGTTCTTC. This codes for CASSSLAGGVNEQFF.

The chain recombines TRBV12-5 with TRBJ1-5; weak D call: TRBD1 (5 bases). The CDR3 contains 14 residues. Germline CDR1 is LGHNT and CDR2 is FRNRAP. V was trimmed by 5 bases and J by 4 bases, leaving 12 bases between them. CDR3 bases: TGTGCTAGTGGTATGACAGAGCCTAATCAGCCCCAGCATTTT. This gives the protein CASGMTEPNQPQHF.

V and J are TRBV27 and TRBJ1-1, with D maybe TRBD1 (6 bases). V was pared by 10 bases and J by 9 bases, with 18 bases between. This CDR3 has 12 residues. The V gene's germline CDR1 is MNHEY and CDR2 SMNVEV (reference sequence). CDR3 coding DNA: TGTGCCACCTCTTCTACAGGGATGAAAGCTTTCTTT. Amino acid sequence: CATSSTGMKAFF.

This sequence joins TRBV2 and TRBJ2-4; 11 bases align to TRBD2. In germline, CDR1 is SNHLY, CDR2 FYNNEI. The CDR3 is 16 amino acids. J lost 3 bases, V lost 3 bases, and 4 bases had no gene match. The CDR3 bases are TGTGCCAGCAGTGATGGTAGCGGGAGGGTCAAAAACATTCAGTACTTC. Translated: CASSDGSGRVKNIQYF.

The V gene is TRBV4-3, the J gene TRBJ1-5, with D possibly matching TRBD1 (6 bases). Looked up from germline, CDR1 is LGHNA and CDR2 is YSLEER. CDR3 length equals 14 residues. V dropped 1 base and J dropped 9 bases, with 13 bases sitting between them. CDR3 amino acids: CASSQGVHRAPQHF. The CDR3 DNA reads as TGCGCCAGCAGCCAAGGGGTACACAGGGCGCCCCAGCATTTT.

The genes are TRBV7-8 and TRBJ2-3; D is unclear. The CDR3 runs to 14 residues. V lost 1 base and J lost 8, with 13 bases in between. Germline V CDR1 and CDR2: SGHVS, FQNEAQ. The CDR3 DNA reads TGTGCCAGCAGCTTAGTGTCCCAATCAGTTACGCAGTATTTT. Protein sequence: CASSLVSQSVTQYF.

V and J are TRBV18 and TRBJ1-5; TRBD1 is a possible D gene (6 bases). Germline lookup yields CDR1 KGHSH and CDR2 LQKENI. The CDR3 is 14 residues long. V was clipped by 1 base and J by 6 bases, with 10 bases between them. CDR3 region: CASSPQGGVQPQHF. In nucleotides, the CDR3 is TGTGCCAGCTCACCACAGGGGGGGGTTCAGCCCCAGCATTTT.

The rearrangement uses TRBV30 and TRBJ2-1; 7 bases line up with TRBD2. This CDR3 spans 16 amino acids. Germline CDR1 GTSNPN, CDR2 SVGIG (reference sequence). The V and J ends lost 0 bases and 8 bases, in that order; junction bases with no gene match: 13. The CDR3 coding sequence is TGTGCCTGGAGTGTACCCTCCGTGGGCGGGAGCGATGAGCAGTTCTTC. Its translation is CAWSVPSVGGSDEQFF.

This chain uses TRBV27 with TRBJ2-7; perhaps TRBD2 as D (6 bases). The length of the CDR3 is 18 residues. In germline, CDR1 is MNHEY, CDR2 SMNVEV (reference sequence). V gave up 5 bases and J gave up 3 bases, with 26 bases separating them. CDR3 residues: CASSPTEAAAGNLYEQYF. The CDR3 DNA follows: TGTGCCAGCAGTCCAACCGAGGCCGCGGCGGGAAATCTCTACGAGCAGTACTTC.

The chain is built from TRBV5-5 and TRBJ1-4; 12 bases are shared with TRBD1. The CDR3 has 17 amino acids. Germline V lookup: CDR1 SGHKS, CDR2 YYEKEE (reference sequence). V lost 7 bases and J lost 5; bases outside the gene matches: 12. CDR3 coding DNA: TGTGCCAGCGCGGCCCGGGACAGGGGGCGCGGGAATGAAAAACTGTTTTTT. Residues: CASAARDRGRGNEKLFF.

This sequence joins TRBV6-5 and TRBJ2-4; tentative D call: TRBD1 (5 bases). The CDR3 totals 13 residues. Between the trimmed V and J ends, which lost 2 bases and 7 bases, there was a span of 9 bases. In germline, CDR1 is MNHEY, CDR2 SVGAGI. The chain's CDR3 is CASSYPRVNIQYF. The CDR3 nucleotides are TGTGCCAGCAGTTACCCCAGGGTGAACATTCAGTACTTC.

The rearrangement joins TRBV4-2 to TRBJ2-3; 10 bases map to TRBD2. The CDR3 totals 21 residues. The germline V gene encodes CDR1 LGHNA and CDR2 YNFKEQ. With V trimmed by 3 bases and J by 0 bases, 18 bases remained unmatched. The CDR3 nucleotides are TGTGCCAGCAGCCACGCCGCGGTCCCGGCTAGCGGGAGACCTAGCACAGATACGCAGTATTTT. It encodes CASSHAAVPASGRPSTDTQYF.

The genes are TRBV6-5 and TRBJ2-5; 12 positions match TRBD2. V gave up 0 bases and J gave up 5 bases; unmatched junction bases: 4. This CDR3 is built from 16 residues. The germline gives CDR1 MNHEY, CDR2 SVGAGI. The CDR3: CASSYSLAGGPETQYF. In DNA, the CDR3 is TGTGCCAGCAGTTACTCTCTAGCGGGAGGGCCCGAGACCCAGTACTTC.

V usage is TRBV15 and J usage is TRBJ2-5; 8 bases map to TRBD2. The last part of the DNA fits TRBJ2-7 better; the J call may be wrong. Germline CDR1 is LNHNV and CDR2 is YYDKDF (reference sequence). The CDR3 loop spans 14 amino acids. The CDR3 loop is CATSRGTSLSEQYF. The CDR3 DNA reads as TGTGCCACCAGCAGGGGGACTAGTCTCTCCGAGCAGTACTTC.

The chain is built from TRBV19 and TRBJ1-5; tentatively, D is TRBD1 (6 bases). V was shortened by 1 base and J by 2 bases, with 15 bases between the two germline ends. The germline gives CDR1 LNHDA, CDR2 SQIVND (reference sequence). This CDR3 contains 17 residues. CDR3 amino acids: CASSIGLGGPGNQPQHF. CDR3 coding DNA: TGTGCCAGTAGTATAGGCCTCGGGGGGCCGGGCAATCAGCCCCAGCATTTT.

The chain is built from TRBV29-1 and TRBJ2-7; 8 nucleotides agree with TRBD2. CDR1 is SQVTM and CDR2 is ANQGSEA in the germline V gene. Trimming removed 0 bases from V and 5 bases from J; junction bases left unmatched: 6. The CDR3 is 14 residues long. The DNA of the CDR3 is TGCAGCGTTGAAGATCAGCGGGAGAAGAACGAGCAGTACTTC. Protein sequence: CSVEDQREKNEQYF.

The chain carries TRBV5-1 and TRBJ2-3; D unclear. V lost 3 bases, J lost 2 bases, and 4 bases lay in between. The CDR3 is made up of 12 amino acids. Germline CDR1 reads SGHRS; CDR2 reads YFSETQ. CDR3 coding DNA: TGCGCCAGCAGCTCCGTCACAGATACGCAGTATTTT. Amino acid sequence: CASSSVTDTQYF.

This chain uses TRBV10-3 with TRBJ1-1; 7 bases map to TRBD1. Germline CDR1 and CDR2: ENHRY and SYGVKD. After removal of 0 bases from V and 9 bases from J, the junction contained 7 bases not matched to a gene. The CDR3 has 14 amino acids. The CDR3 region is CAISESLDRAQAFF. The CDR3 DNA is TGTGCCATCAGTGAGTCGCTTGACAGGGCCCAAGCTTTCTTT.

The rearrangement uses TRBV6-1 and TRBJ1-1; D possibly corresponds to TRBD1 (5 bases). The CDR3 sequence is 13 residues long. The germline V gene has CDR1 MNHNS and CDR2 SASEGT. The V gene lost 6 bases and the J gene lost 0 bases, with 8 bases spanning the gap. CDR3 in amino acids: CASRRGMNTEAFF. CDR3 bases: TGTGCCAGCAGACGGGGGATGAACACTGAAGCTTTCTTT.

The V call is TRBV4-1, the J call TRBJ2-1; 15 bases fit TRBD2. The CDR3 has 19 residues. CDR1 is MGHRA, CDR2 YSYEKL, per germline. Trimming took 1 base from V and 5 from J; bases not matched to a gene: 9. This CDR3 is CASSQGTSGRGGLHNEQFF. CDR3 DNA: TGCGCCAGCAGCCAAGGGACTAGCGGGAGGGGCGGGTTACACAATGAGCAGTTCTTC.

The chain combines TRBV6-1 with TRBJ1-4, with TRBD1 as a possible D gene (5 bases). This CDR3 is built from 13 residues. Germline V gene data show CDR1 as MNHNS and CDR2 as SASEGT. Trimming removed 5 bases at V and 6 bases at J, with 10 bases between. CDR3 nucleotides: TGTGCCAGCAGTATGCAGGGTCATGAAAAACTGTTTTTT. Its protein is CASSMQGHEKLFF.

This clone appeared once. This chain connects TRBV25-1 to TRBJ2-1; D is possibly TRBD1 (5 bases). With 4 bases removed from V and 5 bases from J, the gap between germline ends came to 18 bases. This CDR3 contains 16 residues. The V gene's germline CDR1 is MGHDK and CDR2 SYGVNS. The CDR3 sequence: CASSAGQPLRHNEQFF. The CDR3 nucleotides read TGTGCCAGCAGTGCCGGACAACCTCTACGCCACAATGAGCAGTTCTTC. Complete variable domain (other parts from reference TRBV25-1 and TRBJ2-1): EADIYQTPRYLVIGTGKKITLECSQTMGHDKMYWYQQDPGMELHLIHYSYGVNSTEKGDLSSESTVSRIRTEHFPLTLESARPSHTSQYLCASSAGQPLRHNEQFFGPGTRLTVL.

The CDR3 protein is CASTGTNPYEQYF. DNA for the CDR3: TGTGCCAGCACCGGGACAAACCCCTACGAGCAGTACTTC. J is TRBJ2-7 and V is TRBV6-1; possibly TRBD1 for D (6 bases). V was cut by 7 bases and J by 2 bases, with 12 bases left in between. This CDR3 has 13 amino acids. Per germline, CDR1 MNHNS and CDR2 SASEGT.

The chain combines TRBV5-1 with TRBJ2-7, with D perhaps matching TRBD1 (9 bases). With 6 bases removed from V and 7 bases from J, the gap between germline ends came to 23 bases. Germline loops: CDR1 SGHRS, CDR2 YFSETQ. CDR3 length: 15 amino acids. CDR3 protein: CASNQDRGPSGEQYF. The CDR3 DNA sequence: TGCGCCAGCAACCAGGACAGGGGCCCTAGCGGGGAGCAGTACTTC.

The chain recombines TRBV4-3 with TRBJ2-1; 9 positions match TRBD2. The V and J ends lost 3 bases and 0 bases, in that order; junction bases with no gene match: 3. The CDR3 has 16 residues. Germline V gives CDR1 LGHNA, CDR2 YSLEER. CDR3 loop: CASSHRSGSSYNEQFF. For the CDR3, the DNA is TGCGCCAGCAGCCATCGTAGCGGGAGCTCCTACAATGAGCAGTTCTTC.